Sequencing of this TCR beta chain was carried out in a study of T cell responses to AZD1222 COVID-19 vaccine. Study results and limitations: Two doses of AZD1222 preceded a rise in Spike-specific TCR breadth and depth. Just a handful of AZD1222 recipients were seropositive at baseline. Repertoires were collected only later (after the peak T cell response had occurred). Spike-spanning, vaccine-associated CD4 TCRs were dominant at 160-218 and 743-854.

V lost 1 base to trimming and J lost 0 bases, with 7 bases between them. The CDR3 has 14 residues. The germline V gene encodes CDR1 SGHTA and CDR2 FQGNSA. Produced via immunoSEQ multiplex PCR; TCRdb's table is partial and in-frame only. The data hold 150,000 to 200,000 clones, with 90% to 95% observed a single time. Concerning this clone itself: The target antigen is unknown.

The origin of this receptor is an adult in good health. The starting material was peripheral blood, obtained on day 0 of MenACWY control vaccination. V is TRBV7-2 and J is TRBJ2-7; a possible D gene is TRBD2 (6 bases). The CDR3 spells CASSLEDYSYEQYF. For the CDR3, the DNA is TGTGCCAGCAGCTTAGAGGACTACTCCTACGAGCAGTACTTC.